This paragraph reports one T cell receptor beta chain. This record belongs to a study of cytomegalovirus exposure and HLA in healthy donors. Assay used: immunoSEQ multiplex PCR; TCRdb lists only in-frame clones, some missing. This sample has more than 110,000 clones; 85% to 90% occur once, and the top ten carry 7.5% to 10%. This clonotype originated in a woman aged 18-29 years in good health and CMV-seropositive. Sequencing input: PBMCs.

The CDR3 spells CASSQGPDRRETQYF. The CDR3 region has the DNA TGCGCCAGCAGCCAAGGACCGGACAGGCGGGAGACCCAGTACTTC. The rearrangement uses TRBV4-1 and TRBJ2-5; 7 positions agree with TRBD1. Germline V CDR1 and CDR2: MGHRA, YSYEKL. The CDR3 spans 15 residues. Germline trimming cut 1 base from V and 5 bases from J; bases unmatched to any gene: 7.